This T cell receptor beta chain was sequenced during a study of blood T cell repertoires in COVID-19. Overall study context: Sources were T cells, B-cell-depleted T cells, or PBMCs; the material itself was cDNA or gDNA.

Sequencing used immunoSEQ multiplex PCR; TCRdb keeps in-frame clones, though not all of them. The sample shows a few hundred thousand clones, about 81% of them seen only once. The cohort comprised adults aged 18 to 89 years residing in 20 to 25 US areas. This CDR3 contains 16 residues. Looked up from germline, CDR1 is SGHRS and CDR2 is YFSETQ. Trimming removed 0 bases from V and 5 bases from J; junction bases left unmatched: 5. What was sequenced was PBMCs or T cells enriched from blood (not recorded which). This rearrangement joins TRBV5-1 to TRBJ2-2, with TRBD1 identical over 9 bases. This receptor was taken from a man younger than 40 with acute COVID-19. The CDR3 region has the DNA TGCGCCAGCAGCTTGGGGACAGGGGTTCGGACCGGGGAGCTGTTTTTT. It is translated as CASSLGTGVRTGELFF.